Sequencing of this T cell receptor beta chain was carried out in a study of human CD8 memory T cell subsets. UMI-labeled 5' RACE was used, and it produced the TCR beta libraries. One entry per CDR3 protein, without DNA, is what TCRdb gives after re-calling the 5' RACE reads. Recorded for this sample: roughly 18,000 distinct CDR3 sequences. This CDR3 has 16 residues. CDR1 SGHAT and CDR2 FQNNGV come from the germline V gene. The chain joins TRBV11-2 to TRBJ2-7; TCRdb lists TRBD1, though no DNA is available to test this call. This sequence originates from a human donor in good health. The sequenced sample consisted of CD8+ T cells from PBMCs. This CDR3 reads CASSLVGGPGKYEQYF.